A single sample is the source of the 25 T cell receptor beta chains below, sequenced in a study of blood T cell repertoires in COVID-19. Clones were read by immunoSEQ multiplex PCR, and TCRdb kept only the in-frame ones, dropping some. The sample has 230,000 or so clones, approximately 80% seen once. Material: peripheral blood. These receptors were taken from a woman older than 75 with COVID-19, enrolled during active disease.

In its sample, this clone was seen a few times. CDR3 loop: CSVAPRGTYEQYF. The CDR3 DNA sequence: TGCAGCGTTGCCCCCAGGGGTACCTACGAGCAGTACTTC. This chain links TRBV29-1 with TRBJ2-7; D is perhaps TRBD1 (6 bases). The CDR3 loop spans 13 amino acids. CDR1 is SQVTM and CDR2 is ANQGSEA in the germline V gene. Trimming left V 4 bases short and J 2 bases short, with 12 bases between.

The chain recombines TRBV6-2 or TRBV6-3 with TRBJ2-5; 11 nucleotides line up with TRBD1. J gave up 0 bases and V 0 bases, and 3 bases lay outside the gene matches. Per the germline V gene, CDR1 is MNHEY and CDR2 is SVGEGT. The CDR3 is made up of 17 amino acids. CDR3 sequence reads: CASSYSRDRGYQETQYF. In DNA form, the CDR3 reads TGTGCCAGCAGTTACTCCCGGGACAGGGGGTACCAAGAGACCCAGTACTTC.

The chain combines TRBV3-1 (or the pseudogene TRBV3-2) with TRBJ2-2; a weak D match, TRBD2 (6 bases). The V gene's germline CDR1 is LGHDT and CDR2 YNNKEL (reference sequence). The CDR3 extends over 16 amino acids. V lost 1 base and J 0 bases, leaving 9 bases between the germline ends. The DNA of the CDR3 is TGTGCCAGCAGCCAAGCTGGGACTCCGAACACCGGGGAGCTGTTTTTT. Amino acid sequence: CASSQAGTPNTGELFF.

The chain combines TRBV28 with TRBJ1-3; TRBD1 matches 8 bases. The germline V gene has CDR1 MDHEN and CDR2 SYDVKM. The V segment lost 3 bases and the J segment 2 bases; nucleotides outside the gene matches: 3. The CDR3 totals 15 residues. CDR3 in DNA: TGTGCCAGCAGTTTCCGGACAGGGACTGGAAACACCATATATTTT. Its translation: CASSFRTGTGNTIYF.

This chain joins TRBV19 and TRBJ1-5; D unresolved. The germline gives CDR1 LNHDA, CDR2 SQIVND (reference sequence). The CDR3 is made up of 15 amino acids. V was clipped by 0 bases and J by 2 bases, with 8 bases between them. CDR3 DNA: TGTGCCAGTAGTATAGAGATCGGAGGCAATCAGCCCCAGCATTTT. It translates to CASSIEIGGNQPQHF.

This sequence joins TRBV29-1 and TRBJ2-7; a possible D gene is TRBD1 (7 bases). CDR1 is SQVTM, CDR2 ANQGSEA, per germline. The CDR3 runs to 16 residues. V shed 3 bases and J shed 4 bases, with 22 bases lying between them. This CDR3 reads CSVEAGAGTALYEQYF. The CDR3 DNA reads as TGCAGCGTTGAGGCTGGGGCGGGGACAGCCCTGTACGAGCAGTACTTC.

The chain joins TRBV11-2 to TRBJ2-2; 13 positions match TRBD2. CDR3 length: 15 residues. Trimming took 5 bases from V and 7 from J; bases not matched to a gene: 4. Germline V gene sequence: CDR1 SGHAT, CDR2 FQNNGV. CDR3 sequence: CASSVGLAGSGELFF. The DNA for the CDR3 is TGTGCCAGCAGCGTGGGACTAGCGGGGAGCGGGGAGCTGTTTTTT. Looking up the rest from reference TRBV11-2 and TRBJ2-2 gives the full variable domain: EAGVAQSPRYKIIEKRQSVAFWCNPISGHATLYWYQQILGQGPKLLIQFQNNGVVDDSQLPKDRFSAERLKGVDSTLKIQPAKLEDSAVYLCASSVGLAGSGELFFGEGSRLTVL.

V is TRBV4-2 and J is TRBJ1-2; no reliable D call. Germline-derived CDR1 and CDR2 are LGHNA and YNFKEQ. The CDR3 contains 13 residues. V was cut by 4 bases and J by 5 bases, with 11 bases left in between. The CDR3 region is CASSPSGRYGYTF. CDR3 sequence (DNA): TGTGCCAGCAGCCCGTCGGGGAGGTATGGCTACACCTTC.

The chain carries TRBV5-4 and TRBJ2-3; D remains unclear. Germline V gene lookup returns CDR1 SGHNT and CDR2 YYREEE (reference sequence). The CDR3 totals 14 residues. Trimming left V 4 bases short and J 0 bases short, with 9 bases between. The DNA for the CDR3 is TGTGCCAGCAGCCTCACTGCCAGCACAGATACGCAGTATTTT. Translated: CASSLTASTDTQYF. Looking up the rest from reference TRBV5-4 and TRBJ2-3 gives the full variable domain: ETGVTQSPTHLIKTRGQQVTLRCSSQSGHNTVSWYQQALGQGPQFIFQYYREEENGRGNFPPRFSGLQFPNYSSELNVNALELDDSALYLCASSLTASTDTQYFGPGTRLTVL.

This clone came up once. The chain carries TRBV7-9 and TRBJ2-1, with TRBD2 matching 10 bases. There are 16 residues in the CDR3. J was trimmed by 4 bases and V by 4 bases; bases with no gene match: 7. CDR1 is SEHNR, CDR2 FQNEAQ, per germline (reference sequence). CDR3 in DNA: TGTGCCAGCAGCTATCGGACTAGCGGACTATACAATGAGCAGTTCTTC. Protein product: CASSYRTSGLYNEQFF.

V usage is TRBV7-2 and J usage is TRBJ1-1; 10 nucleotides line up with TRBD1. The CDR3 sequence is 14 residues long. The V segment lost 5 bases and the J segment 4 bases; nucleotides outside the gene matches: 4. CDR1 is SGHTA and CDR2 is FQGNSA in the germline V gene. The CDR3 region is CASSQWTGGTEAFF. CDR3 DNA: TGTGCCAGCAGCCAGTGGACAGGGGGCACTGAAGCTTTCTTT.

The chain recombines TRBV18 with TRBJ2-1; tentative D call: TRBD2 (6 bases). The CDR3 loop spans 14 amino acids. Germline CDR1 reads KGHSH; CDR2 reads LQKENI. V was shortened by 8 bases and J by 3 bases, with 14 bases between the two germline ends. The CDR3, as DNA: TGTGCCAGCCCCAACCCGGGGGTCTACAATGAGCAGTTCTTC. As protein: CASPNPGVYNEQFF.

In DNA, the CDR3 is TGTGCCAGCAGCTTAGGCACCGGGGATACGCAGTATTTT. Its translation is CASSLGTGDTQYF. The chain uses TRBV7-2 and TRBJ2-3; D is unclear. The V gene's germline CDR1 is SGHTA and CDR2 FQGNSA. The CDR3 is 13 residues long. Trimming removed 1 base from V and 6 bases from J, with 8 bases in between.

CDR3 loop: CASSPGLAVYEQYF. CDR3 in DNA: TGTGCCAGCAGTCCCGGACTAGCGGTCTACGAGCAGTACTTC. The genes are TRBV27 and TRBJ2-7, with 10 bases lining up with TRBD2. This CDR3 spans 14 amino acids. Germline lookup yields CDR1 MNHEY and CDR2 SMNVEV (reference sequence). V lost 5 bases and J lost 3; bases outside the gene matches: 4.

The chain recombines TRBV5-4 with TRBJ2-5; 8 nucleotides line up with TRBD2. The CDR3 contains 15 residues. With V trimmed by 0 bases and J by 5 bases, 6 bases remained unmatched. CDR1 and CDR2 from the germline V gene are SGHNT and YYREEE (reference sequence). CDR3: CASSLEPGGRETQYF. In nucleotides, the CDR3 is TGTGCCAGCAGCTTGGAGCCGGGCGGGAGGGAGACCCAGTACTTC.

The chain combines TRBV10-2 with TRBJ1-1; 7 nucleotides match TRBD1. The CDR3 extends over 15 amino acids. The V gene end was trimmed by 5 bases and the J gene end by 5 bases; junction bases not matched to a gene: 11. Germline CDR1 is WSHSY and CDR2 is SAAADI. This CDR3 is CASSPSGTRGTEAFF. CDR3 DNA sequence: TGCGCCAGCAGTCCTTCCGGGACCAGGGGGACTGAAGCTTTCTTT.

This chain connects TRBV12-3 or TRBV12-4 to TRBJ2-5; D is ambiguous. The length of the CDR3 is 13 residues. Trimming took 4 bases from V and 4 from J, leaving 10 bases between them. CDR3 bases: TGTGCCAGCAGTTCACAGATAGGAGAGACCCAGTACTTC. Protein product: CASSSQIGETQYF.

This clone has more than one count but fewer than ten. The V and J genes are TRBV7-8 and TRBJ2-7; no reliable D call. Germline-derived CDR1 and CDR2 are SGHVS and FQNEAQ. The CDR3 has 11 residues. V was pared by 5 bases and J by 4 bases, with 6 bases between. The CDR3 coding sequence is TGTGCCAGCAGCCAGGAGTACGAGCAGTACTTC. Translating gives CASSQEYEQYF.

The CDR3 protein is CAISETGFGAFF. DNA of the CDR3: TGTGCCATCAGTGAGACAGGGTTCGGAGCTTTCTTT. V usage is TRBV10-3 and J usage is TRBJ1-1, with a weak D call TRBD1 (6 bases). V was pared by 2 bases and J by 10 bases, with 11 bases between. The CDR3 loop spans 12 amino acids. Per germline, CDR1 ENHRY and CDR2 SYGVKD.

The chain carries TRBV2 and TRBJ2-7, with a tentative D call TRBD1 (5 bases). With 6 bases removed from V and 3 bases from J, the gap between germline ends came to 9 bases. CDR1 is SNHLY and CDR2 is FYNNEI in the germline V gene. The CDR3 extends over 12 amino acids. CDR3 nucleotide sequence: TGTGCCAGCAGACCGGACAACTACGAGCAGTACTTC. Its protein is CASRPDNYEQYF.

The chain couples TRBV19 to TRBJ1-2, with a weak D call TRBD1 (6 bases). In germline, CDR1 is LNHDA, CDR2 SQIVND (reference sequence). The CDR3 has 14 residues. The V gene lost 6 bases and the J gene lost 5 bases, with 16 bases spanning the gap. CDR3 residues: CASRGARDMYGYTF. The CDR3 DNA reads TGTGCCAGTAGGGGGGCCCGGGACATGTATGGCTACACCTTC.

The chain employs TRBV12-3 or TRBV12-4 and TRBJ2-7, with a weak D call TRBD2 (5 bases). The CDR3 length is 12 residues. The V and J ends lost 1 base and 5 bases respectively, with 6 bases between them. This CDR3 is CASSLDGDEQYF. For the CDR3, the DNA is TGTGCCAGCAGTTTAGACGGGGACGAGCAGTACTTC.

The chain employs TRBV6-6 and TRBJ2-3, with 11 bases fitting TRBD2. The CDR3 runs to 13 residues. CDR1 is MNHNY, CDR2 SVGAGI, per germline (reference sequence). V shed 6 bases, J shed 6 bases, and the junction held 2 bases outside the gene matches. CDR3 nucleotide sequence: TGTGCCAGCAGCCCTAGCGGGAGGGATACGCAGTATTTT. As protein: CASSPSGRDTQYF.

The V and J genes are TRBV19 and TRBJ2-1; TRBD2 matches 10 bases. This CDR3 comprises 15 residues. Germline CDR1 LNHDA, CDR2 SQIVND (reference sequence). The V and J ends lost 3 bases and 3 bases, in that order; junction bases with no gene match: 2. CDR3 in DNA: TGTGCCAGTAGTATGAGCGGGGGGGGCTACAATGAGCAGTTCTTC. Amino acids: CASSMSGGGYNEQFF.

The chain has TRBV15 and TRBJ1-1; 7 bases are shared with TRBD1. V was pared by 9 bases and J by 5 bases, with 6 bases of the junction left unmatched. This CDR3 comprises 12 residues. Per germline, CDR1 LNHNV and CDR2 YYDKDF (reference sequence). The chain's CDR3 is CATRTGPTEAFF. The CDR3 DNA is TGTGCCACTCGGACAGGCCCAACTGAAGCTTTCTTT.